Presented here are 20 T cell receptor beta chains from one specimen sequenced in a study of CD8 T cells in Susac syndrome. The RNA input was 0.5 to 1 ug, and it was reverse transcribed with random hexamers. A single record per CDR3 protein comes from TCRdb applying MiXCR to the immunoSEQ multiplex PCR reads. Of more than 150,000 distinct CDR3 sequences in the sample, approximately 93% were seen once. Sequencing was performed on CD8+ T cells from PBMCs. These receptors all stem from a human donor with multiple sclerosis.

The rearrangement uses TRBV28 and TRBJ1-6; D call uncertain. The CDR3 has 16 amino acids. Trimming removed 2 bases at V and 1 base at J, with 9 bases between. Germline loops: CDR1 MDHEN, CDR2 SYDVKM. As DNA, the CDR3 is TGTGCCAGCAGTTTAGAGATGGGTTCCTATAATTCACCCCTCCACTTT. This sequence encodes CASSLEMGSYNSPLHF.

The CDR3 sequence: CASSHKGGRYGYTF. CDR3 nucleotides: TGTGCCAGCAGCCATAAAGGGGGACGCTATGGCTACACCTTC. The rearrangement joins TRBV3-1 to TRBJ1-2, with D tentatively TRBD1 (6 bases). CDR1 and CDR2 (germline): LGHDT, YNNKEL (reference sequence). This CDR3 has 14 residues. V was clipped by 3 bases and J by 4 bases, with 12 bases between them.

This clonotype was recorded many times. The V gene is TRBV9, the J gene TRBJ2-3; D remains unclear. V was pared by 3 bases and J by 6 bases, with 2 bases between. The CDR3 length is 10 residues. From germline, CDR1 is SGDLS and CDR2 YYNGEE. CDR3 sequence: CASSGDTQYF. The CDR3 DNA is TGTGCCAGCAGCGGGGATACGCAGTATTTT.

The chain recombines TRBV13 with TRBJ1-1; D is unclear. CDR1 is PRHDT, CDR2 FYEKMQ, per germline (reference sequence). The CDR3 loop spans 15 amino acids. Between the trimmed V and J ends, which lost 5 bases and 6 bases, there was a span of 19 bases. DNA for the CDR3: TGTGCCAGCAGCCGCGCCGAAGGGATCGGCGCTGAAGCTTTCTTT. Amino acids: CASSRAEGIGAEAFF.

As for this clonotype: An end of the junction differs from the germline gene, which may be a read error. The gene calls are TRBV13 and TRBJ2-2, with 7 bases identical to TRBD2. The CDR3 covers 12 residues. Germline V gene sequence: CDR1 PRHDT, CDR2 FYEKMQ (reference sequence). The CDR3 protein is CAGRGHERGAVF. Written as DNA, the CDR3 is TGTGCCGGTAGAGGGCACGAGCGGGGAGCTGTTTTT.

The chain has TRBV9 and TRBJ1-1, with D possibly matching TRBD1 (5 bases). Trimming left V 4 bases short and J 1 base short, with 8 bases between. CDR3 length: 13 amino acids. Germline values: CDR1 SGDLS, CDR2 YYNGEE. For the CDR3, the DNA is TGTGCCAGCAGCCCTGGGGGGAACACTGAAGCTTTCTTT. This translates into CASSPGGNTEAFF.

This chain connects TRBV19 to TRBJ2-5; D unclear. Per the germline V gene, CDR1 is LNHDA and CDR2 is SQIVND (reference sequence). The CDR3 length is 12 residues. The ends were cut back, 1 base at V and 4 bases at J, with 4 bases in the middle. The CDR3 protein is CASSIGGETQYF. CDR3 DNA: TGTGCCAGTAGTATAGGGGGAGAGACCCAGTACTTC.

The chain carries TRBV13 and TRBJ2-2; a possible D gene is TRBD1 (5 bases). V lost 5 bases and J 4 bases, leaving 14 bases between the germline ends. Germline loops: CDR1 PRHDT, CDR2 FYEKMQ (reference sequence). The CDR3 spans 15 residues. The CDR3 sequence: CASSNNEGVTGELFF. The DNA of the CDR3 is TGTGCCAGCAGCAACAATGAAGGGGTCACCGGGGAGCTGTTTTTT.

V and J are TRBV4-3 and TRBJ1-1; the D is unclear. V lost 8 bases to trimming and J lost 4 bases, with 17 bases between them. CDR1 is LGHNA and CDR2 is YSLEER in the germline V gene. The CDR3 consists of 14 residues. CDR3 bases: TGCGCCAGCCGATCTACACCCCGTGGCACTGAAGCTTTCTTT. Translation: CASRSTPRGTEAFF.

The V gene is TRBV12-3 or TRBV12-4, the J gene TRBJ2-7; 7 nucleotides agree with TRBD2. The CDR3 extends over 16 amino acids. Trimming cost V 3 bases and J 2 bases; bases outside gene matches: 10. The CDR3 DNA follows: TGTGCCAGCAGTTTGACCCAGACTAGCCTCGCCTACGAGCAGTACTTC. The encoded protein is CASSLTQTSLAYEQYF.

The CDR3 protein is CASSSLDYEQYF. The CDR3 DNA reads as TGTGCCAGCAGCTCGCTGGACTACGAGCAGTACTTC. This rearrangement joins TRBV7-9 to TRBJ2-7, with no clear D. Trimming removed 4 bases from V and 3 bases from J, with 7 bases in between. The CDR3 is made up of 12 amino acids. Germline V gene data show CDR1 as SEHNR and CDR2 as FQNEAQ (reference sequence).

The chain joins TRBV15 to TRBJ2-7, with 9 bases fitting TRBD1. The CDR3 totals 15 residues. Unmatched junction bases numbered 3, after V lost 0 bases and J lost 3 bases. The germline V gene has CDR1 LNHNV and CDR2 YYDKDF (reference sequence). In DNA form, the CDR3 reads TGTGCCACCAGCAGAGATGGGACAGGGAACTACGAGCAGTACTTC. Translation: CATSRDGTGNYEQYF.

The genes are TRBV20-1 and TRBJ1-1; possibly TRBD1 for D (5 bases). The CDR3 extends over 14 amino acids. Germline lookup yields CDR1 DFQATT and CDR2 SNEGSKA (reference sequence). Trimming removed 3 bases at V and 1 base at J, with 12 bases between. The CDR3 nucleotides read TGCAGTGCTAGTCGGGGAAGGGGGAACACTGAAGCTTTCTTT. This gives the protein CSASRGRGNTEAFF.

This chain links TRBV27 with TRBJ1-2, with D perhaps matching TRBD1 (5 bases). The V gene lost 2 bases and the J gene lost 4 bases, with 20 bases spanning the gap. The CDR3 loop spans 17 amino acids. Germline V gives CDR1 MNHEY, CDR2 SMNVEV (reference sequence). The CDR3 loop reads CASSLTIRDGVVYGYTF. The CDR3 bases are TGTGCCAGCAGTTTAACCATCCGGGACGGAGTGGTCTATGGCTACACCTTC.

This chain links TRBV7-9 with TRBJ2-1, with D possibly TRBD2 on 6 matching bases. Germline loops: CDR1 SEHNR, CDR2 FQNEAQ (reference sequence). This CDR3 has 15 residues. The ends were cut back, 2 bases at V and 4 bases at J, with 12 bases in the middle. The chain's CDR3 is CASSLNGGPYNEQFF. CDR3 sequence (DNA): TGTGCCAGCAGCTTAAACGGGGGTCCTTACAATGAGCAGTTCTTC.

The V gene is TRBV7-9, the J gene TRBJ2-1; a weak D match, TRBD2 (5 bases). The CDR3 runs to 16 residues. Germline values: CDR1 SEHNR, CDR2 FQNEAQ (reference sequence). Trimming removed 3 bases from V and 8 bases from J, with 20 bases in between. CDR3 bases: TGTGCCAGCAGCTTTGGCCGGGATTCAAGACGGGATGAGCAGTTCTTC. Translating it yields CASSFGRDSRRDEQFF.

The chain joins TRBV9 to TRBJ1-2; 7 bases agree with TRBD1. V gave up 0 bases and J gave up 5 bases; unmatched junction bases: 7. There are 15 residues in the CDR3. Germline V lookup: CDR1 SGDLS, CDR2 YYNGEE. DNA of the CDR3: TGTGCCAGCAGCGTAGAAGGGTCAGGGGGTTATGGCTACACCTTC. Translated, it gives CASSVEGSGGYGYTF. The variable domain in full, with the rest retrieved from reference TRBV9 and TRBJ1-2, is DSGVTQTPKHLITATGQRVTLRCSPRSGDLSVYWYQQSLDQGLQFLIQYYNGEERAKGNILERFSAQQFPDLHSELNLSSLELGDSALYFCASSVEGSGGYGYTFGSGTRLTVV.

V and J are TRBV9 and TRBJ2-7; TRBD2 matches 12 bases. The V gene's germline CDR1 is SGDLS and CDR2 YYNGEE. CDR3 length: 15 amino acids. V lost 3 bases, J lost 0 bases, and 1 base stayed unmatched. CDR3 in amino acids: CASSETSGSSYEQYF. In nucleotides, the CDR3 is TGTGCCAGCAGCGAGACTAGCGGGAGCTCCTACGAGCAGTACTTC.

J is TRBJ1-4 and V is TRBV4-3, with 8 bases aligning to TRBD1. The V gene end was trimmed by 4 bases and the J gene end by 8 bases; junction bases not matched to a gene: 9. The CDR3 contains 15 residues. Germline V gene lookup returns CDR1 LGHNA and CDR2 YSLEER. CDR3 amino acids: CASSRNTGGPEKLFF. CDR3 nucleotides: TGCGCCAGCAGCCGGAACACAGGGGGACCCGAAAAACTGTTTTTT.

The V gene is TRBV25-1, the J gene TRBJ1-2; TRBD1 aligns across 7 bases. Trimming took 4 bases from V and 8 from J; bases not matched to a gene: 4. CDR1 is MGHDK, CDR2 SYGVNS, per germline. The length of the CDR3 is 12 residues. CDR3 in DNA: TGTGCCAGCAGTGCCGACAGGGCCGGCTACACCTTC. It encodes CASSADRAGYTF.